This T cell receptor (beta chain) was documented in a study of response to subunit inactivated influenza vaccine. Using its own MiXCR run on the RT-PCR reads, TCRdb lists one record per CDR3 protein. The data contain about 500,000 distinct CDR3 sequences, around 13% of them singletons. This CDR3 is built from 13 residues. V gave up 5 bases and J gave up 6 bases, with 13 bases separating them. The germline V gene has CDR1 SEHNR and CDR2 FQNEAQ (reference sequence). This sequence joins TRBV7-9 and TRBJ1-2; no clear D gene. This TCR was sampled from a man aged 50 or older who received an inactivated influenza vaccine. The sequences come from PBMCs from blood, collected 40 to 50 days after vaccination. CDR3 residues: CASSRNDWNGYTF. DNA of the CDR3: TGTGCCAGCAGCCGAAACGACTGGAATGGCTACACCTTC.